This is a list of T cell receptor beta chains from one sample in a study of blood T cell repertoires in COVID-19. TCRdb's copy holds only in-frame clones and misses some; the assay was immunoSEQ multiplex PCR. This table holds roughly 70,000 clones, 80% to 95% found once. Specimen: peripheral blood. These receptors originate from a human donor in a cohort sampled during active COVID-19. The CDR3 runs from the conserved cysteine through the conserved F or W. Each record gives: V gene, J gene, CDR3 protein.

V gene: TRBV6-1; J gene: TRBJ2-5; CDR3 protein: CASSEYSGGLRSPQETQYF
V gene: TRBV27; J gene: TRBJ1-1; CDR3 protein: CASSLTPVGRLLEAFF
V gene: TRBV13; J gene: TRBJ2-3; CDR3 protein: CASSGTSGGTDTQYF
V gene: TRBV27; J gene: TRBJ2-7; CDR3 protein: CASSFGGGPTYYEQYF
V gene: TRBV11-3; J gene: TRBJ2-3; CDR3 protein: CASSKTSVDTQYF
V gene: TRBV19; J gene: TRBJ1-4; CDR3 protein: CASSIGTPTNEKLFF
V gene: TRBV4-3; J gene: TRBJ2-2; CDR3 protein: CASSQESRGNTGELFF
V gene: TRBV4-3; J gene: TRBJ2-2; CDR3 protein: CASSQDWSAAGANTGELFF
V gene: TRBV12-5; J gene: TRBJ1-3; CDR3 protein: CASGPGTGAHGGNTIYF
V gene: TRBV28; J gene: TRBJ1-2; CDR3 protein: CASSPPGQVGYTF
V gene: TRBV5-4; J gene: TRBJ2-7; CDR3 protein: CASSLDGYEQYF
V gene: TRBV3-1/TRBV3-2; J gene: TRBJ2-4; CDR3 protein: CASSQAPTGQNIQYF
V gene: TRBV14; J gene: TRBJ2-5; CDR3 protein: CASSQLSGGQETQYF
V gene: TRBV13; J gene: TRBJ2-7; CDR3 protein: CASSPTGRTTAREQYF